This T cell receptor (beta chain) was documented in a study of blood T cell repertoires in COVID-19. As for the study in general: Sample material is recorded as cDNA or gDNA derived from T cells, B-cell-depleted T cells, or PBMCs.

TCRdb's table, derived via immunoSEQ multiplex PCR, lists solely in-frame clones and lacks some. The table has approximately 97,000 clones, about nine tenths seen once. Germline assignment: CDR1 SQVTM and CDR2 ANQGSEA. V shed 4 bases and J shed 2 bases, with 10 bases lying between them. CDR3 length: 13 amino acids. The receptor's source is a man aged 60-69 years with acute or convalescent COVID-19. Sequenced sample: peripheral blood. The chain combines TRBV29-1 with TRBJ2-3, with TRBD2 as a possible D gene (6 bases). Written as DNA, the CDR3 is TGCAGCGTTGTGGAGGGAGCCACAGATACGCAGTATTTT. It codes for CSVVEGATDTQYF.